The clone carrying this T cell receptor beta chain was recorded many times. Antigen specificity is unknown. The CDR3 spans 14 residues. V was clipped by 0 bases and J by 5 bases, with 9 bases between them. Germline V gives CDR1 SGHRS, CDR2 YFSETQ. These data belong to a study of T-cell memory formation after mild COVID-19. Study-level results: Cross-reactive memory apparently joined, as some responding clones appeared in pre-infection memory.

TCRdb fed the 5' RACE reads into MiXCR, producing one record per CDR3 protein. The profile shows a few hundred thousand distinct CDR3 sequences, about 15% of them singletons. The chain has TRBV5-1 and TRBJ2-1; D perhaps matches TRBD1 (6 bases). The sequence was obtained from a man aged 18 to 30 who had mild COVID-19 (a few samples of this study predate the infection). Cell type and time point are not known. The sample taken for sequencing was PBMCs or a T cell subset sorted from them (not recorded which). CDR3 in DNA: TGCGCCAGCAGCTTGGGGGGGCCCGACAATGAGCAGTTCTTC. Its translation: CASSLGGPDNEQFF.